The clone carrying this TCR beta chain has just a few counts. No antigen is known for it. Patients were excluded because of uncontrolled infection, other autoimmune disease, pregnancy or lactation. Diagnosing involved the use of clinical symptoms, serum thyroxine and TRAb, thyroid ultrasound and orbital computed tomography. More than 8.5 ml of fresh peripheral blood supplied the PBMCs. RNA transcripts yielded amplified TCR beta CDR3 regions. The TCR CDR3 was amplified in a first-round RT-PCR using the HTBI primer set. TCRdb ran MiXCR on the multiplex PCR reads and lists one entry per CDR3 protein. This table holds approximately 420,000 distinct CDR3 sequences, about 15% found once. The sample comes from a study of T cells in Graves' hyperthyroidism and ophthalmopathy. Points from the study as a whole: Using 13 V-J features, a model discriminated ophthalmopathy from stable hyperthyroidism.

CDR1 is SGHAT and CDR2 is FQNNGV in the germline V gene. The CDR3 extends over 18 amino acids. With V trimmed by 1 base and J by 3 bases, 11 bases remained unmatched. This clonotype originated in a woman aged 25 to 39 with Graves' hyperthyroidism. Source material: blood. The rearrangement uses TRBV11-2 and TRBJ2-2, with 7 bases aligning to TRBD2. In nucleotides, the CDR3 is TGTGCCAGCAGCTTAGCACCTGGGAGGGAGTCGGACACCGGGGAGCTGTTTTTT. Amino acids: CASSLAPGRESDTGELFF.